This TCR beta chain was obtained from a study of blood T cell repertoires in COVID-19. A Seattle source enrolled patients during active infection and followed them longitudinally. The CDR3 spans 16 residues. Methods used by the authors: From reference gene primer amplification, estimates of nucleated cell counts were derived. Sequencing was performed with immunoSEQ multiplex PCR; in TCRdb, only in-frame clones are kept and a portion is missing. D and trimming were read from the DNA, whereas the V and J calls and clone size are those reported in that table. This table has about half a million clones, 89% appearing once.

The sequence was collected from a man between 18 and 35 years old with COVID-19, enrolled during active disease. The sequenced sample was peripheral blood. V is TRBV21-1 and J is TRBJ1-4. TRBV21-1 is termed a pseudogene. Written as DNA, the CDR3 is TGTGCCAGCAGCAAAGCGCTTTGGGCCGGGGGGGAAAAACTGTTTTTT. Translation gives CASSKALWAGGEKLFF.